This record concerns one T cell receptor beta chain sequence. Antigen: not known. The entry originates in a study of coeliac disease. Study outcomes and limitations: TRB repertoires were largely private, with most amino acid sequences found in only one sample.

The CDR3 spans 14 residues. V shed 0 bases and J 3 bases; nucleotides not matched to a gene: 2. Germline lookup yields CDR1 SGHRS and CDR2 YFSETQ. TCRdb keeps only in-frame clones here, not all; method: immunoSEQ multiplex PCR. The table lists around 1,000 clones, around 67% of them singletons. The clonotype originates from a human donor without celiac disease. The rearrangement links TRBV5-1 to TRBJ1-1; 7 positions agree with TRBD1. The sequenced material came from intraepithelial lymphocytes from the gut. As DNA, the CDR3 is TGCGCCAGCAGCTTGGCAGGGGGGTACACTGAAGCTTTCTTT. Its translation is CASSLAGGYTEAFF.